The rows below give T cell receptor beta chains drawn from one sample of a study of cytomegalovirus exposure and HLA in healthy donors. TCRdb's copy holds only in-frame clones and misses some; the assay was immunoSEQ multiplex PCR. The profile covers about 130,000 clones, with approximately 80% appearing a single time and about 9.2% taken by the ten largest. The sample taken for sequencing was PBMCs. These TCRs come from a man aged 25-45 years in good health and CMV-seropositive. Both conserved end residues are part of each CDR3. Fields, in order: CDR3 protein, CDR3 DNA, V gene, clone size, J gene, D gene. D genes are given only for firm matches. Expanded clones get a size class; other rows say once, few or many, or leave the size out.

cdr3_aa: CASSLRAGGSSYNSPLHF
cdr3_nt: TGTGCCAGCAGCTTAAGGGCTGGGGGCAGCTCCTATAATTCACCCCTCCACTTT
v_call: TRBV11-2
clone_size: NA
j_call: TRBJ1-6
d_call: NA

cdr3_aa: CASRPGLNTGELFF
cdr3_nt: TGCGCCAGCAGACCGGGACTAAACACCGGGGAGCTGTTTTTT
v_call: TRBV5-1
clone_size: few
j_call: TRBJ2-2
d_call: TRBD2

cdr3_aa: CASSEILLTSGNQPQHF
cdr3_nt: TGTGCCAGCAGTGAAATACTCTTGACCTCGGGGAATCAGCCCCAGCATTTT
v_call: TRBV2
clone_size: NA
j_call: TRBJ1-5
d_call: NA

cdr3_aa: CASSQDRQGQETQYF
cdr3_nt: TGTGCCAGCAGCCAAGATAGGCAGGGCCAAGAGACCCAGTACTTC
v_call: TRBV14
clone_size: NA
j_call: TRBJ2-5
d_call: NA

cdr3_aa: CASSEAPDSNQPQHF
cdr3_nt: TGTGCCAGCAGTGAAGCGCCAGATAGCAATCAGCCCCAGCATTTT
v_call: TRBV2
clone_size: NA
j_call: TRBJ1-5
d_call: NA

cdr3_aa: CASSRTGWEEAFF
cdr3_nt: TGTGCCAGCAGCCGAACAGGGTGGGAAGAAGCTTTCTTT
v_call: TRBV28
clone_size: NA
j_call: TRBJ1-1
d_call: NA

cdr3_aa: CASSEASNTEAFF
cdr3_nt: TGTGCCAGCAGTGAGGCCAGTAACACTGAAGCTTTCTTT
v_call: TRBV6-4
clone_size: NA
j_call: TRBJ1-1
d_call: NA

cdr3_aa: CAWSGLGSDTQYF
cdr3_nt: TGTGCCTGGAGTGGACTAGGCTCAGATACGCAGTATTTT
v_call: TRBV30
clone_size: few
j_call: TRBJ2-3
d_call: NA

cdr3_aa: CASSLADLGLAGRDTQYF
cdr3_nt: TGTGCCAGCAGCTTAGCGGATCTAGGACTAGCGGGGCGGGATACGCAGTATTTT
v_call: TRBV7-2
clone_size: NA
j_call: TRBJ2-3
d_call: TRBD2

cdr3_aa: CASSTRLAGGPAGEQFF
cdr3_nt: TGTGCCAGCAGCACCAGACTAGCGGGGGGGCCGGCTGGTGAGCAGTTCTTC
v_call: TRBV7-8
clone_size: NA
j_call: TRBJ2-1
d_call: TRBD2

cdr3_aa: CASSPTHRDGANVLTF
cdr3_nt: TGTGCCAGCTCACCCACCCACAGGGATGGGGCCAACGTCCTGACTTTC
v_call: TRBV18
clone_size: NA
j_call: TRBJ2-6
d_call: NA

cdr3_aa: CASSLPGVSEQPQHF
cdr3_nt: TGTGCCAGCAGTTTACCGGGGGTTTCAGAACAGCCCCAGCATTTT
v_call: TRBV28
clone_size: NA
j_call: TRBJ1-5
d_call: NA

cdr3_aa: CASSLAQGSLVVYQETQYF
cdr3_nt: TGCGCCAGCAGCTTGGCCCAGGGTTCATTGGTTGTATACCAAGAGACCCAGTACTTC
v_call: TRBV5-1
clone_size: NA
j_call: TRBJ2-5
d_call: NA

cdr3_aa: CASSIARGVSNQPQHF
cdr3_nt: TGTGCCAGTAGTATTGCCCGGGGTGTCAGCAATCAGCCCCAGCATTTT
v_call: TRBV19
clone_size: NA
j_call: TRBJ1-5
d_call: NA

cdr3_aa: CASSLIDRNTEAFF
cdr3_nt: TGTGCCAGCTCACTCATAGACAGGAACACTGAAGCTTTCTTT
v_call: TRBV18
clone_size: NA
j_call: TRBJ1-1
d_call: NA

cdr3_aa: CASSPRTSGGANTGELFF
cdr3_nt: TGCGCCAGCAGCCCTCGGACTAGCGGGGGGGCCAACACCGGGGAGCTGTTTTTT
v_call: TRBV5-1
clone_size: NA
j_call: TRBJ2-2
d_call: TRBD2

cdr3_aa: CASSLELGGLDTQYF
cdr3_nt: TGCGCCAGCAGCTTGGAACTAGGTGGTTTGGATACGCAGTATTTT
v_call: TRBV5-1
clone_size: few
j_call: TRBJ2-3
d_call: NA

cdr3_aa: CASSKSPGREGVSNQPQHF
cdr3_nt: TGTGCCAGCAGCAAAAGCCCCGGCAGGGAAGGTGTAAGCAATCAGCCCCAGCATTTT
v_call: TRBV21-1
clone_size: NA
j_call: TRBJ1-5
d_call: NA

cdr3_aa: CASSEAGGGNEQFF
cdr3_nt: TGCGCCAGCAGTGAAGCGGGGGGTGGGAATGAGCAGTTCTTC
v_call: TRBV10-2
clone_size: NA
j_call: TRBJ2-1
d_call: TRBD2

cdr3_aa: CASKDNNSPLHF
cdr3_nt: TGTGCCAGCAAGGACAATAATTCACCCCTCCACTTT
v_call: TRBV2
clone_size: NA
j_call: TRBJ1-6
d_call: NA

cdr3_aa: CASSRRDREYEQYF
cdr3_nt: TGTGCCAGCAGTCGAAGGGACAGGGAGTACGAGCAGTACTTC
v_call: TRBV27
clone_size: few
j_call: TRBJ2-7
d_call: TRBD1

cdr3_aa: CAGRSQSSYEQYF
cdr3_nt: TGTGCTGGGAGGTCCCAGAGCTCCTACGAGCAGTACTTC
v_call: TRBV30
clone_size: NA
j_call: TRBJ2-7
d_call: NA

cdr3_aa: CASSPPGLNEKLFF
cdr3_nt: TGTGCCAGCAGTCCCCCCGGACTTAATGAAAAACTGTTTTTT
v_call: TRBV6-5
clone_size: NA
j_call: TRBJ1-4
d_call: NA

cdr3_aa: CASSVGGGHIGIF
cdr3_nt: TGTGCCAGCAGTGTGGGGGGAGGCCATATCGGGATTTTT
v_call: TRBV2
clone_size: NA
j_call: TRBJ1-4
d_call: NA

cdr3_aa: CARSLRGNYGYTF
cdr3_nt: TGTGCCAGAAGCTTGAGGGGGAACTATGGCTACACCTTC
v_call: TRBV5-3
clone_size: few
j_call: TRBJ1-2
d_call: NA

cdr3_aa: CASKPGEHQPQHF
cdr3_nt: TGTGCCAGCAAGCCGGGGGAACATCAGCCCCAGCATTTT
v_call: TRBV6-1
clone_size: NA
j_call: TRBJ1-5
d_call: NA

cdr3_aa: CASSPSGTGQETQYF
cdr3_nt: TGTGCCAGCAGCCCAAGTGGAACAGGGCAAGAGACCCAGTACTTC
v_call: TRBV7-3
clone_size: NA
j_call: TRBJ2-5
d_call: NA

cdr3_aa: CASSYSTFGQGLHF
cdr3_nt: TGTGCCAGCAGTTACTCGACGTTCGGACAGGGGCTGCACTTC
v_call: TRBV6-5
clone_size: NA
j_call: TRBJ2-7
d_call: TRBD1